The clone carrying this T cell receptor (beta chain) was seen only a few times. The target antigen is unknown. Germline values: CDR1 SGHVS, CDR2 FNYEAQ. The CDR3 contains 15 residues. Deletions cut 1 base from V and 6 bases from J, with 15 bases between. The sample is drawn from a study of T cell repertoires in cytomegalovirus infection. Study at large: Used in the study were CMV epitopes, some recently identified and HLA-C-restricted, others well-studied and HLA-B-restricted.

TCRdb processed the reads anew with MiXCR; each CDR3 protein has one entry. This table holds over 95,000 distinct CDR3 sequences, about 30% found once. V and J are TRBV7-6 and TRBJ1-1; D unresolved. The TCR comes from a human donor in good health (CMV status not recorded). Some clones in this sample may be carry-over from other donors' samples. Sequenced here: CD8+ T cells from cultured PBMCs, sampled from culture after CMV antigen stimulation. This CDR3 is CASSLGDGGWAEAFF. The CDR3 region has the DNA TGTGCCAGCAGCTTAGGAGACGGTGGATGGGCTGAAGCTTTCTTT.